Each of the 5 T cell receptor beta chains below was sequenced from the same sample in a study of control samples from healthy donors and cancer patients. Sequenced by immunoSEQ multiplex PCR; TCRdb stores in-frame clones only, minus some. The table lists more than 50,000 clones, 65% to 90% of them singletons. Source material: blood. The receptors here all came from a man aged 35 to 55 in good health.

The chain recombines TRBV5-4 with TRBJ2-1, with TRBD1 matching 9 bases. With V trimmed by 1 base and J by 7 bases, 3 bases remained unmatched. The CDR3 is 14 amino acids. Per the germline V gene, CDR1 is SGHNT and CDR2 is YYREEE (reference sequence). Here the CDR3 DNA reads TGTGCCAGCAGCTTGAAGGACAGGGGTAATGAGCAGTTCTTC. This codes for CASSLKDRGNEQFF.

This chain joins TRBV7-9 and TRBJ1-1; a weak D match, TRBD1 (5 bases). V was pared by 5 bases and J by 5 bases, with 18 bases between. CDR3 length: 15 amino acids. Germline lookup yields CDR1 SEHNR and CDR2 FQNEAQ (reference sequence). The CDR3, as DNA: TGTGCCAGCAGCCTATCGGGGACCTCAGGAACTGAAGCTTTCTTT. This sequence encodes CASSLSGTSGTEAFF. Supplemented by reference TRBV7-9 and TRBJ1-1, the full variable domain reads DTGVSQNPRHKITKRGQNVTFRCDPISEHNRLYWYRQTLGQGPEFLTYFQNEAQLEKSRLLSDRFSAERPKGSFSTLEIQRTEQGDSAMYLCASSLSGTSGTEAFFGQGTRLTVV.

The chain joins TRBV28 to TRBJ1-1; D may be TRBD1 (6 bases). The V gene's germline CDR1 is MDHEN and CDR2 SYDVKM. Trimming took off 6 bases at V and 4 bases at J, with 12 bases between the two ends. The CDR3 has 13 amino acids. The CDR3 here is CASRETGSTEAFF. The CDR3 DNA follows: TGTGCCAGCAGAGAAACAGGGAGCACTGAAGCTTTCTTT.

As for this clone: This CDR3 is also generated by other DNA sequences in the sample. This chain connects TRBV7-9 to TRBJ1-4, with D hard to call. The CDR3 has 11 residues. Trimming cost V 2 bases and J 8 bases, with 3 bases left between them. The germline V gene has CDR1 SEHNR and CDR2 FQNEAQ (reference sequence). The CDR3 is CASSLSEKLFF. The CDR3 bases are TGTGCCAGCAGCTTATCAGAAAAACTGTTTTTT.

The V and J genes are TRBV5-4 and TRBJ2-3; 7 bases are a match to TRBD1. The CDR3 is made up of 14 amino acids. In germline, CDR1 is SGHNT, CDR2 YYREEE (reference sequence). The ends lost 8 bases at V and 6 bases at J; junction bases unmatched: 12. CDR3 residues: CASTGVSQADTQYF. The CDR3, as DNA: TGTGCCAGTACAGGGGTCTCCCAAGCCGATACGCAGTATTTT.